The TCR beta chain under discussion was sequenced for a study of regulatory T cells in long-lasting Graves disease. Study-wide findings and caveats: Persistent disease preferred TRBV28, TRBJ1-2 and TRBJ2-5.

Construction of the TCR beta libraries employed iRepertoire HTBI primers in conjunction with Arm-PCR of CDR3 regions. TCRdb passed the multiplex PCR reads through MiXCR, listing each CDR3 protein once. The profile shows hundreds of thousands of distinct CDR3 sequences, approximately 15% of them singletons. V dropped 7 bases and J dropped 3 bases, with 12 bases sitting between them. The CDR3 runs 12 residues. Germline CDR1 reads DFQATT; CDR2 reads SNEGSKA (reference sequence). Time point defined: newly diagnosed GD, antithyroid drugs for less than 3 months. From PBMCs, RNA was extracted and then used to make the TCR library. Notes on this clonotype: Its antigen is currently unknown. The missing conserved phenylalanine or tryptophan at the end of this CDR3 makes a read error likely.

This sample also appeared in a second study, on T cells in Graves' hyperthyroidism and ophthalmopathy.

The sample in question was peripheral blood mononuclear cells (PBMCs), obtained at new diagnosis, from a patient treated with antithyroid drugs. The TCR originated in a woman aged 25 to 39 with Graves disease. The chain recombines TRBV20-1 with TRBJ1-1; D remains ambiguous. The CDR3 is CSGSRDHTEAFS. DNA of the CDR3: TGCAGTGGGTCCCGGGATCACACTGAAGCTTTCTCT.